Listed below are T cell receptor beta chains from one sample, sequenced in a study of Ad26.COV2.S vaccination and SARS-CoV-2 variants. Here immunoSEQ multiplex PCR was the method, and the copy in TCRdb shows in-frame clones only, minus some. The sample consists of 150,000 to 200,000 clones, approximately 90% of them appearing once. The sample was peripheral blood, taken after recovery from COVID-19. The origin of the receptors is a human donor who had recovered from COVID-19. Both conserved end residues are part of each CDR3. Each record gives: J gene, V gene, CDR3 protein.

>TRBJ2-7|TRBV7-8
CASSLVTSGASYEQYF
>TRBJ2-7|TRBV7-3
CASSRSPGTILEQYF
>TRBJ2-1|TRBV7-8
CASSPRTSGPSYNEQFF
>TRBJ1-4|TRBV7-9
CASSSTTGTRLRGNEKLFF
>TRBJ1-3|TRBV5-4
CASSLQGAGNTIYF
>TRBJ2-1|TRBV5-1
CASSLEGLGNEQFF
>TRBJ1-5|TRBV19
CASSIRTDYSNQPQHF
>TRBJ1-4|TRBV18
CASSPSHQGREKLFF
>TRBJ2-2|TRBV7-6
CASSLRRDANTGELFF
>TRBJ2-3|TRBV7-8
CASSRQDDTQYF
>TRBJ1-1|TRBV30
CAWRKGQLLMNTEAFF
>TRBJ2-3|TRBV2
CASSESTGGDTDTQYF
>TRBJ2-1|TRBV5-1
CASSQNGQGYNEQFF
>TRBJ1-3|TRBV7-3
CASSRPGGTIYF
>TRBJ1-2|TRBV27
CASSLTGTGRNAGYTF
>TRBJ1-2|TRBV19
CATYSGGYTF